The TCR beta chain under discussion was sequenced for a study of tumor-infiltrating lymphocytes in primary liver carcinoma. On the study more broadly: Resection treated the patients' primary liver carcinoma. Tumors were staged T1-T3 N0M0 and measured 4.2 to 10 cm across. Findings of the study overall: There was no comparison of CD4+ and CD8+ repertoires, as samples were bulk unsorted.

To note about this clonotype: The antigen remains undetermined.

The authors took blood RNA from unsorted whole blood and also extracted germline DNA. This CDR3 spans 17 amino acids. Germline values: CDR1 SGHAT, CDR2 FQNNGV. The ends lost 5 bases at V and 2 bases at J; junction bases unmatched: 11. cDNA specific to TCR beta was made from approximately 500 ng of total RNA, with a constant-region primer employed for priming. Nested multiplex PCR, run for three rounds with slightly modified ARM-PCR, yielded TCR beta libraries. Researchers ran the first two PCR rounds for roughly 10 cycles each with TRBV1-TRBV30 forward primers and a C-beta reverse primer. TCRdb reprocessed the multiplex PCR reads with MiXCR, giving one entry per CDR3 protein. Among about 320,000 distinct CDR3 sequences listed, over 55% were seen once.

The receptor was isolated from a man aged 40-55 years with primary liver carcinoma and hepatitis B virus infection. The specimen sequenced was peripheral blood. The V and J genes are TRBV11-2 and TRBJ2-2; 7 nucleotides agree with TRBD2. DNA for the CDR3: TGTGCCAGCAGCCAACACGGGAGGATGCAAAACACCGGGGAGCTGTTTTTT. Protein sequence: CASSQHGRMQNTGELFF. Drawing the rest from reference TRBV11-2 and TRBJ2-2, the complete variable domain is EAGVAQSPRYKIIEKRQSVAFWCNPISGHATLYWYQQILGQGPKLLIQFQNNGVVDDSQLPKDRFSAERLKGVDSTLKIQPAKLEDSAVYLCASSQHGRMQNTGELFFGEGSRLTVL.